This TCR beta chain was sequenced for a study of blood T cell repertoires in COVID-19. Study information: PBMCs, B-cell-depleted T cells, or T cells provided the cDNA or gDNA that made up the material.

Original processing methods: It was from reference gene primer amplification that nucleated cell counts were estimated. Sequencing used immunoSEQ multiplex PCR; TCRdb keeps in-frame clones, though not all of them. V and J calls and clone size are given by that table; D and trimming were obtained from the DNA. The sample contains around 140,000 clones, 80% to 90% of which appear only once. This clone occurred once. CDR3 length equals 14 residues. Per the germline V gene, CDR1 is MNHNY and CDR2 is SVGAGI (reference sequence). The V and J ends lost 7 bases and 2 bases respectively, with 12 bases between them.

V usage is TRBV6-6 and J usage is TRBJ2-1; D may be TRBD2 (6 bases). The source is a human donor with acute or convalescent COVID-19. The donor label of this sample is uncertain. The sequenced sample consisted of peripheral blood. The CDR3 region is CASTPGLPYNEQFF. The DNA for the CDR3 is TGTGCCAGCACTCCGGGACTCCCCTACAATGAGCAGTTCTTC.